The 15 T cell receptor beta chains listed next were all sequenced from one sample in a study of blood T cell repertoires in COVID-19. This table comes from immunoSEQ multiplex PCR, and its TCRdb copy is limited to in-frame clones, with some not included. The sample yields tens of thousands of clones, 70% to 90% seen once. Sequencing was performed on peripheral blood. The receptors derive from an elderly woman with COVID-19, enrolled during active disease.

This clone came up once. This chain's CDR3 is CASSFLQKNSPLHF. DNA for the CDR3: TGTGCCAGTAGTTTTTTACAGAAAAATTCACCCCTCCACTTT. The chain links TRBV19 to TRBJ1-6; no clear D gene. The V gene's germline CDR1 is LNHDA and CDR2 SQIVND (reference sequence). Trimming pared 5 bases from V and 7 bases from J, leaving 12 bases between. The CDR3 runs to 14 residues.

The chain employs TRBV14 and TRBJ2-7; a possible D gene is TRBD2 (5 bases). The V end was cut by 3 bases, the J end by 4 bases, with 16 bases between. The CDR3 has 15 residues. CDR1 SGHDN and CDR2 FVKESK come from the germline V gene. In DNA, the CDR3 is TGTGCCAGCAGCCAGGCGGAGGTAGGGTCGTACGAGCAGTACTTC. It translates to CASSQAEVGSYEQYF.

The chain links TRBV15 to TRBJ2-7, with D maybe TRBD1 (6 bases). CDR1 is LNHNV, CDR2 YYDKDF, per germline (reference sequence). CDR3 size: 17 residues. V lost 5 bases, J lost 0 bases, and 20 bases lay in between. CDR3 in amino acids: CATSQWTQGSISYEQYF. The CDR3 DNA sequence: TGTGCCACCAGCCAATGGACCCAGGGGAGCATCTCCTACGAGCAGTACTTC.

The chain combines TRBV27 with TRBJ2-7, with D possibly TRBD1 on 7 matching bases. This CDR3 is 15 amino acids long. CDR1 MNHEY and CDR2 SMNVEV come from the germline V gene (reference sequence). The V end was cut by 3 bases, the J end by 4 bases, with 16 bases between. The CDR3 spells CASSLRDSGGYEQYF. CDR3 in DNA: TGTGCCAGCAGTTTGCGGGACAGTGGGGGGTACGAGCAGTACTTC.

V is TRBV18 and J is TRBJ2-1, with 7 bases lining up with TRBD1. This CDR3 spans 15 amino acids. J was trimmed by 5 bases and V by 1 base; bases with no gene match: 5. The germline V gene encodes CDR1 KGHSH and CDR2 LQKENI. The CDR3 nucleotides are TGTGCCAGCTCACCACAAGGGGGCAGTCACAATGAGCAGTTCTTC. It yields the protein CASSPQGGSHNEQFF.

The chain links TRBV28 to TRBJ2-1; 9 bases agree with TRBD2. The CDR3 has 24 amino acids. The V gene's germline CDR1 is MDHEN and CDR2 SYDVKM. With V trimmed by 0 bases and J by 4 bases, 28 bases remained unmatched. The CDR3 DNA is TGTGCCAGCAGTTTATGGGACTTCGGGTTCCAAGCGGGAGGATTAGCTAAACTTTACAATGAGCAGTTCTTC. Protein product: CASSLWDFGFQAGGLAKLYNEQFF. The full variable domain, with the rest looked up from reference TRBV28 and TRBJ2-1, is DVKVTQSSRYLVKRTGEKVFLECVQDMDHENMFWYRQDPGLGLRLIYFSYDVKMKEKGDIPEGYSVSREKKERFSLILESASTNQTSMYLCASSLWDFGFQAGGLAKLYNEQFFGPGTRLTVL.

The chain has TRBV28 and TRBJ2-1; TRBD2 matches 10 bases. J gave up 6 bases and V 6 bases, and 8 bases lay outside the gene matches. CDR1 and CDR2 (germline): MDHEN, SYDVKM. The length of the CDR3 is 15 residues. In nucleotides, the CDR3 is TGTGCCAGCAGGAGGAGCGGGAGGGCCCCCAATGAGCAGTTCTTC. Amino acids: CASRRSGRAPNEQFF.

This chain links TRBV6-5 with TRBJ2-7; TRBD2 aligns across 9 bases. V lost 7 bases, J lost 4 bases, and 11 bases stayed unmatched. Germline V lookup: CDR1 MNHEY, CDR2 SVGAGI. This CDR3 has 15 residues. The CDR3 protein is CASIRVAGGRYEQYF. The CDR3 coding sequence is TGTGCCAGCATCCGGGTGGCGGGAGGGCGGTACGAGCAGTACTTC.

This clone came up a few times. The chain joins TRBV12-5 to TRBJ2-7; 7 nucleotides agree with TRBD2. The CDR3 sequence is 14 residues long. Germline V CDR1 and CDR2: LGHNT, FRNRAP. The V segment lost 5 bases and the J segment 5 bases; nucleotides outside the gene matches: 9. This CDR3 reads CASGLGGWANEQYF. The CDR3 coding sequence is TGTGCTAGTGGTCTCGGGGGGTGGGCGAACGAGCAGTACTTC.

The chain has TRBV7-9 and TRBJ1-2; the match to TRBD1 covers 9 bases. The CDR3 totals 15 residues. V was clipped by 1 base and J by 6 bases; unmatched bases: 6. Germline V gene lookup returns CDR1 SEHNR and CDR2 FQNEAQ (reference sequence). The DNA of the CDR3 is TGTGCCAGCAGCTTAGGGATACAGGGGGCGAATGGCTACACCTTC. It encodes CASSLGIQGANGYTF.

In regard to this clone: One end of the junction fails to match germline, which may point to a read error. The genes are TRBV18 and TRBJ1-3, with D perhaps matching TRBD1 (6 bases). Looked up from germline, CDR1 is KGHSH and CDR2 is LQKENI. The CDR3 length is 15 residues. The CDR3 here is CASSPIRGTGDTIYF. In DNA form, the CDR3 reads TGTGCCAGCTCACCCATCAGGGGCACTGGAGACACCATATATTTT.

This clone occurred once. V is TRBV2 and J is TRBJ2-5; 9 bases fit TRBD2. Germline CDR1 SNHLY, CDR2 FYNNEI. The CDR3 contains 14 residues. CDR3 DNA: TGTGCGTCGGAAGCGGGGGGTATCGGGGAGACCCAGTACTTC. This encodes CASEAGGIGETQYF.

The rearrangement links TRBV28 to TRBJ2-5; 8 bases match TRBD1. Looked up from germline, CDR1 is MDHEN and CDR2 is SYDVKM. V was clipped by 5 bases and J by 4 bases; unmatched bases: 12. The CDR3 has 16 amino acids. This CDR3 is CASSGQGSGAGETQYF. The DNA for the CDR3 is TGTGCCAGCAGTGGACAGGGTAGCGGAGCCGGAGAGACCCAGTACTTC.

The J gene is TRBJ1-2, the V gene TRBV6-1; D uncertain. CDR1 MNHNS and CDR2 SASEGT come from the germline V gene. V shed 2 bases and J shed 2 bases, with 9 bases lying between them. The CDR3 is made up of 14 amino acids. The CDR3, as DNA: TGTGCCAGCAGTGAATCACACGGGAACTATGGCTACACCTTC. Protein: CASSESHGNYGYTF.

The chain couples TRBV19 to TRBJ1-6, with D perhaps matching TRBD1 (5 bases). V was clipped by 3 bases and J by 7 bases, with 10 bases between them. The CDR3 loop spans 14 amino acids. Germline V gene sequence: CDR1 LNHDA, CDR2 SQIVND (reference sequence). CDR3 sequence: CASSISGPNSPLHF. The CDR3, as DNA: TGTGCCAGTAGTATCTCAGGGCCCAATTCACCCCTCCACTTT.